This TCR beta chain was recorded in a study of blood T cell repertoires in COVID-19. Study context: In each case, the material was cDNA or gDNA derived from T cells, B-cell-depleted T cells, or PBMCs.

Method: immunoSEQ multiplex PCR; TCRdb's copy keeps in-frame clones and lacks some. The sample lists over 95,000 clones; about four fifths were seen once. Germline V gene lookup returns CDR1 LGHDT and CDR2 YNNKEL (reference sequence). The CDR3 runs to 16 residues. J gave up 6 bases and V 1 base, and 9 bases lay outside the gene matches. The sequence derives from a woman aged 40 to 49 with acute or convalescent COVID-19. V gene TRBV3-1 (or the pseudogene TRBV3-2) combines with J gene TRBJ2-3, with 8 bases fitting TRBD2. Sequenced: peripheral blood. For the CDR3, the DNA is TGTGCCAGCAGCCAAGCTAGGGGACTAGGATTGGATACGCAGTATTTT. Its protein is CASSQARGLGLDTQYF.